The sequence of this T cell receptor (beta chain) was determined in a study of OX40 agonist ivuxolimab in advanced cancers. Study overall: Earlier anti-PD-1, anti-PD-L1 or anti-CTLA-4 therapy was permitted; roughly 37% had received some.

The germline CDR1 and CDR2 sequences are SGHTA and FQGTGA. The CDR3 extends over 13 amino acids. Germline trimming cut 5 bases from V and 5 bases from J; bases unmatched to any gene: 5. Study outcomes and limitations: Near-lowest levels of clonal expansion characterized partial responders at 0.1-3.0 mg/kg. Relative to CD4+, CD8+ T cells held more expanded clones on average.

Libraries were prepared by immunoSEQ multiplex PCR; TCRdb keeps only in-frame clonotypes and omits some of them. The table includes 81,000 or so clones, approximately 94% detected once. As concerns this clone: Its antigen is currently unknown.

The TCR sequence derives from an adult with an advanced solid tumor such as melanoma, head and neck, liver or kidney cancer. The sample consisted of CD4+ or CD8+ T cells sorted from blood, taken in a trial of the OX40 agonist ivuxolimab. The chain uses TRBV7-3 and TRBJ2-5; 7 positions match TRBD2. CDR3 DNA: TGTGCCAGCAGCCGGACTAGGTGGGAGACCCAGTACTTC. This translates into CASSRTRWETQYF.